These T cell receptor beta chains were read from a single sample in a study of blood T cells in healthy people across ages. TCRdb used MiXCR to reprocess the 5' RACE reads, holding one entry per CDR3 protein. Here the sample spans roughly 800,000 distinct CDR3 sequences, 58% being singletons. Sequenced input: blood. The receptors come from a man aged 25 to 40 in good health. Both conserved end residues are part of each CDR3. D genes are given only for firm matches. Clone size is stated in some rows and not others, as once, few, many or a class when expanded.

V	size	J	D	DNA	CDR3
TRBV21-1	NA	TRBJ2-7	NA	TGTGCCAGCAGCAAATTTTTGGGCGGACAGGAGAACTACGAGCAGTACTTC	CASSKFLGGQENYEQYF
TRBV21-1	NA	TRBJ2-5	NA	TGTGCCAGCAGCGCCCGACTAGCGGGAGTAGAGACCCAGTACTTC	CASSARLAGVETQYF
TRBV7-9	NA	TRBJ1-6	NA	TGTGCCAGCAGCTTAGTAGTTTCAGGAAACGTACTCCTCCACTTT	CASSLVVSGNVLLHF
TRBV7-2	NA	TRBJ1-4	NA	TGTGCCAGCAGCTCAAGCGGGACGTTGTCTGAAAAACTGTTTTTT	CASSSSGTLSEKLFF
TRBV29-1	NA	TRBJ2-4	NA	TGCAGCGTCCAGGGTACAGCCAAAAACATTCAGTACTTC	CSVQGTAKNIQYF
TRBV29-1	NA	TRBJ1-1	NA	TGCAGCGTTGTGGGCAGCTCTGAAGCTTTCTTT	CSVVGSSEAFF
TRBV4-1	NA	TRBJ2-3	TRBD2	TGCGCCAGCAGGCTAGCGGGAGGGCCTGCCCTTTTAGATACGCAGTATTTT	CASRLAGGPALLDTQYF
TRBV6-5	NA	TRBJ1-2	NA	TGTGCCAGCAGTTACTCCGGGGTAGAGGCTGGCTACACCTTC	CASSYSGVEAGYTF
TRBV28	NA	TRBJ1-5	NA	TGTGCCAGCAGTGCAGCAACTTCGGGGAGGTTCCAGCCCCAGCATTTT	CASSAATSGRFQPQHF
TRBV27	few	TRBJ2-1	TRBD2	TGTGCCAGCACGACTAGCAGTTGGAATGAGCAGTTCTTC	CASTTSSWNEQFF
TRBV27	NA	TRBJ2-1	NA	TGTGCCAGCAGTTTATCGATCCTCCTAGTGGGACCTGAGCAGTTCTTC	CASSLSILLVGPEQFF